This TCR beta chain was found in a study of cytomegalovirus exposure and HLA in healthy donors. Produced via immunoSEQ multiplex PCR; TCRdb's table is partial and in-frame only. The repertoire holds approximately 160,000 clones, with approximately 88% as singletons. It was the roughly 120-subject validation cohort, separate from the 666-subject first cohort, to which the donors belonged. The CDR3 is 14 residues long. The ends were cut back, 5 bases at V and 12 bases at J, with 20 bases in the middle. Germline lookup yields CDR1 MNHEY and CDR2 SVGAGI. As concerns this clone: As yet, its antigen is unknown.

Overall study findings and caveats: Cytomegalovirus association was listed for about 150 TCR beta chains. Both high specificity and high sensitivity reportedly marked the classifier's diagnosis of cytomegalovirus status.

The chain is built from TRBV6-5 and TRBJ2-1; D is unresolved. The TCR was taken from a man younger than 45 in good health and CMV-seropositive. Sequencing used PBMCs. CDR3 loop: CASSRPGASPAQFF. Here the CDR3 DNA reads TGTGCCAGCAGTCGCCCGGGTGCCTCCCCCGCGCAGTTCTTC.